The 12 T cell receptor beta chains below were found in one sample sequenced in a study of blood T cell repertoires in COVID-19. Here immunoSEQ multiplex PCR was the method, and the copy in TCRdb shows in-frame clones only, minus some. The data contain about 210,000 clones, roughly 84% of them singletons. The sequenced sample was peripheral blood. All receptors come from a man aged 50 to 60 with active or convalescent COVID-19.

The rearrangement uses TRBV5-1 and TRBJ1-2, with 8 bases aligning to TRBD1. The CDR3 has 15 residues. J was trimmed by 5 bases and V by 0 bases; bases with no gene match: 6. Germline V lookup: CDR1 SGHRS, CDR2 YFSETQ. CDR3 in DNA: TGCGCCAGCAGCTTGGACCCGGACAGGGCGTATGGCTACACCTTC. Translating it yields CASSLDPDRAYGYTF.

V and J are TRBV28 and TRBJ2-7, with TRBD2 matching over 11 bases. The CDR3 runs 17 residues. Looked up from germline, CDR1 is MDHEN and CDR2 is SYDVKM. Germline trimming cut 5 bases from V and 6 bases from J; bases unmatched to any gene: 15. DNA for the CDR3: TGTGCCAGCAGTCCATGGGGACTAGCGGACTCCAGGGGCGAGCAGTACTTC. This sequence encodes CASSPWGLADSRGEQYF.

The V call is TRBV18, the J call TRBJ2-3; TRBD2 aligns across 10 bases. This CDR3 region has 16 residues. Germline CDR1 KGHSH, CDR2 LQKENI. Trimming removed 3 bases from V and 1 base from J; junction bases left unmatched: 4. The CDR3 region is CASSPAGTSGTDTQYF. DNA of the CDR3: TGTGCCAGCTCACCCGCCGGGACTAGCGGCACAGATACGCAGTATTTT.

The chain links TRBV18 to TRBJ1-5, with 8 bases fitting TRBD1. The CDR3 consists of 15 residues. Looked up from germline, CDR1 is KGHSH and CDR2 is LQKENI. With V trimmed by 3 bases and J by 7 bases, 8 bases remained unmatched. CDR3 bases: TGTGCCAGCTCACCCCGGACAGGGAGTGACCAGCCCCAGCATTTT. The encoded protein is CASSPRTGSDQPQHF.

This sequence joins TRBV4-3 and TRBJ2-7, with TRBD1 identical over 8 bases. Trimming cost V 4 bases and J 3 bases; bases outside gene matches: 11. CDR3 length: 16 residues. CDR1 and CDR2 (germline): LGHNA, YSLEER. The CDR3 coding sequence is TGCGCCAGCAGCCCTAACCGACAGGGGTACCTCTACGAGCAGTACTTC. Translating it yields CASSPNRQGYLYEQYF.

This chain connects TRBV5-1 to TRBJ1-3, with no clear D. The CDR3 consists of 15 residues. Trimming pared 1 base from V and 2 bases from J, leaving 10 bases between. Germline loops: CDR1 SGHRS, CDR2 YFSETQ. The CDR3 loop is CASSLWAGTGNTIYF. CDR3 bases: TGCGCCAGCAGCTTGTGGGCAGGAACTGGAAACACCATATATTTT.

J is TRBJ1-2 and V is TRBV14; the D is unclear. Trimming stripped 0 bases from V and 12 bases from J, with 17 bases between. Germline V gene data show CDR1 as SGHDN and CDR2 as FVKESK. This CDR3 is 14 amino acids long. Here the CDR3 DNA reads TGTGCCAGCAGCCAAGATACGCGGACTCCCAATAACACCTTC. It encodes CASSQDTRTPNNTF.

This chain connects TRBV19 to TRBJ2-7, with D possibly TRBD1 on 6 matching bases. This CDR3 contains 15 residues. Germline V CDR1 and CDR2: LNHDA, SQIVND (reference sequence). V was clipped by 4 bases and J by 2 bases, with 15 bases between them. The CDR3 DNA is TGTGCCAGTAGTAAGGGTAGCTGGGACACCTACGAGCAGTACTTC. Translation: CASSKGSWDTYEQYF.

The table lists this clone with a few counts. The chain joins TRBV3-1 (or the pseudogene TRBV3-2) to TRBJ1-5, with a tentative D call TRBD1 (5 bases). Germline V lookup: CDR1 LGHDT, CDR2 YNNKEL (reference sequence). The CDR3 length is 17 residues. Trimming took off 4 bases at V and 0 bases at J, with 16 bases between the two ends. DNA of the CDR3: TGTGCCAGCAGCCTGGTGGGACTAGAAGATAGCAATCAGCCCCAGCATTTT. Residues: CASSLVGLEDSNQPQHF.

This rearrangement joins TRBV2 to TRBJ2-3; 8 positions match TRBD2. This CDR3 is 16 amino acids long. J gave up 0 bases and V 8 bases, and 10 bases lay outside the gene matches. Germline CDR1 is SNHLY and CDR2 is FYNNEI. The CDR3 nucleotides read TGTGCCAGCCGGAGGAGGGCGGGGGGTAGCACAGATACGCAGTATTTT. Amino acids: CASRRRAGGSTDTQYF.

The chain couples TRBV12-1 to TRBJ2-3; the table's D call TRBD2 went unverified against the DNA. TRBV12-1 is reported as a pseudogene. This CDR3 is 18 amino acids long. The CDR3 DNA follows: TGTGCCAGCAGCCCCCCGGCTCCGTTGGGAGTTAGCACAGATACGCAGTATTTT. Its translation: CASSPPAPLGVSTDTQYF.

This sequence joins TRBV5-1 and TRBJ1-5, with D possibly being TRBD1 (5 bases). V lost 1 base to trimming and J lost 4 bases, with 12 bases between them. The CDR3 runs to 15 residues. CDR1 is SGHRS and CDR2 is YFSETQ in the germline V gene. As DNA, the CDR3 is TGCGCCAGCAGCTTGCATACAGGACGAAATCAGCCCCAGCATTTT. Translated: CASSLHTGRNQPQHF.